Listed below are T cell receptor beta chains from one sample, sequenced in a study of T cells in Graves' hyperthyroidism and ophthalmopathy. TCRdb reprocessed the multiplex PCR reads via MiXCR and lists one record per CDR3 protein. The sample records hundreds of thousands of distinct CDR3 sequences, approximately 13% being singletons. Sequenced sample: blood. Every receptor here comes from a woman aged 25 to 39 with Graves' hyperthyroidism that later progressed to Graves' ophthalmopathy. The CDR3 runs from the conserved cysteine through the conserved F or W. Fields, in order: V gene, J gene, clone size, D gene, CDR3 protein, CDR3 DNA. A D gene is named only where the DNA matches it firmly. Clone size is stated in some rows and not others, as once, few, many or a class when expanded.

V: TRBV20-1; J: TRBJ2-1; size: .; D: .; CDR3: CSAAGGQGYYNEQFF; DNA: TGCAGTGCCGCAGGTGGCCAGGGCTACTACAATGAGCAGTTCTTC
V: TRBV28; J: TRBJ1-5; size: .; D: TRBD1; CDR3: CASTLRDRGHDQPQHF; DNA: TGTGCCAGCACCCTCCGGGACAGGGGCCACGATCAGCCCCAGCATTTT
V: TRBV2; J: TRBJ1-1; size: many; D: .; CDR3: CASSVSGAVNTEAFF; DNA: TGTGCCAGCAGTGTTTCCGGGGCAGTGAACACTGAAGCTTTCTTT
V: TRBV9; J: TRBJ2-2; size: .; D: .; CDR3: CASSLLGGFTANTGELFF; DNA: TGTGCCAGCAGCCTCCTGGGGGGATTCACCGCGAACACCGGGGAGCTGTTTTTT
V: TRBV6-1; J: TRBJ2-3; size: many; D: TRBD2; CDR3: CASHPGGGDTQYF; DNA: TGTGCCAGCCACCCGGGGGGGGGAGATACGCAGTATTTT
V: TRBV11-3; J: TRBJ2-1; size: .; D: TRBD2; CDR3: CASSLGWREYNEQFF; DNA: TGTGCCAGCAGCTTAGGATGGCGGGAGTACAATGAGCAGTTCTTC
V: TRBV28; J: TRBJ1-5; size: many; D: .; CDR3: CASSTQPGRGRGQPQHF; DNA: TGTGCCAGCAGTACACAGCCCGGGAGGGGCCGGGGTCAGCCCCAGCATTTT
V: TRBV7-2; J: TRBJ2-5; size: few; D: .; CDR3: CASSGGGYETQYF; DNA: TGTGCCAGCAGCGGAGGGGGTTATGAGACCCAGTACTTC
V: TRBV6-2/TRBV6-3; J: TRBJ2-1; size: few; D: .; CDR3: CASSRGFEQFF; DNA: TGTGCCAGCAGTAGGGGTTTTGAGCAGTTCTTC
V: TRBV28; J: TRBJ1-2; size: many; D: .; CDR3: CASSSITGTNGYTF; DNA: TGTGCCAGCAGTTCTATCACCGGGACAAATGGCTACACCTTC
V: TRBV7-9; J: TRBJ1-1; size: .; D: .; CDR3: CASSSSEQYLF; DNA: TGTGCCAGCAGCTCCTCGGAACAATATCTCTTT
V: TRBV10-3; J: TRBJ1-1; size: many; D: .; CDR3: CAITGTGMNTEAFF; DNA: TGTGCCATCACTGGGACCGGGATGAACACTGAAGCTTTCTTT
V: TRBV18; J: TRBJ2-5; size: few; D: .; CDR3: CASSPQGGGQETQYF; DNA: TGTGCCAGCTCACCACAGGGAGGGGGTCAAGAGACCCAGTACTTC
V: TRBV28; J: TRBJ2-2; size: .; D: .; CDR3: CASSLMWRGGSGELFF; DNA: TGTGCCAGCAGTTTGATGTGGAGGGGGGGTTCCGGGGAGCTGTTTTTT
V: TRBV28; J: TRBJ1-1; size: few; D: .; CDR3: CASSSYGGTEAFF; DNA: TGTGCCAGCAGTTCTTATGGGGGCACTGAAGCTTTCTTT
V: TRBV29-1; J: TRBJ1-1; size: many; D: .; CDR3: CSAGGMDTEAFF; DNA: TGCAGCGCCGGGGGGATGGACACTGAAGCTTTCTTT